A single sample is the source of the 19 T cell receptor beta chains below, sequenced in a study of T-cell reconstitution after alpha-beta-depleted transplantation in children. A library of TCRbeta sequences, prepared with unique molecular identifiers, was generated. MiXCR, applied by TCRdb to the PCR reads, yields one record per CDR3 protein. The sample holds some 300,000 distinct CDR3 sequences, around 9.1% seen once. This specimen was PBMCs, taken before TCRalphabeta/CD19-depleted stem cell transplant. Receptors were obtained from a boy in the first two years of life with acute myeloid leukemia, due to receive a stem cell transplant.

There are a few counts of this clonotype. The chain carries TRBV6-1 and TRBJ1-1, with TRBD1 matching over 11 bases. Germline V gene data show CDR1 as MNHNS and CDR2 as SASEGT. J lost 1 base, V lost 8 bases, and 3 bases had no gene match. The CDR3 covers 14 residues. CDR3 in amino acids: CASGQGAGNTEAFF. CDR3 nucleotide sequence: TGTGCCAGCGGACAGGGGGCGGGGAACACTGAAGCTTTCTTT.

This clonotype appeared many times. This chain uses TRBV28 with TRBJ2-1; TRBD1 matches 10 bases. From germline, CDR1 is MDHEN and CDR2 SYDVKM. Losses at the gene ends were 3 bases for V and 9 bases for J; bases not matched to a gene: 8. The CDR3 extends over 15 amino acids. The CDR3 is CASSFPGTGVGEQFF. The CDR3 DNA follows: TGTGCCAGCAGTTTCCCCGGGACAGGGGTCGGTGAGCAGTTCTTC.

This clonotype was found many times. The CDR3 DNA follows: TGTGCCAGCAGTCCGGGACTAACTAGCACAGATACGCAGTATTTT. Its protein is CASSPGLTSTDTQYF. V is TRBV27 and J is TRBJ2-3; TRBD2 agrees at 7 bases. The V segment lost 5 bases and the J segment 0 bases; nucleotides outside the gene matches: 5. The CDR3 has 15 residues. Germline CDR1 and CDR2: MNHEY and SMNVEV (reference sequence).

This clonotype has ten or more counts. J is TRBJ2-5 and V is TRBV29-1; D is undetermined. This CDR3 has 11 residues. V lost 4 bases and J lost 3, with 6 bases in between. Germline CDR1 is SQVTM and CDR2 is ANQGSEA. In DNA, the CDR3 is TGCAGCGTTGTGGATGAAGAGACCCAGTACTTC. As protein: CSVVDEETQYF.

This clonotype was seen at least ten times. This rearrangement joins TRBV6-5 to TRBJ2-5; D gene ambiguous. The CDR3 consists of 16 residues. CDR1 is MNHEY and CDR2 is SVGAGI in the germline V gene. V was trimmed by 4 bases and J by 1 base, leaving 16 bases between them. The CDR3 DNA is TGTGCCAGCAGTTCTACTCTGGTGGCTAGCCAAGAGACCCAGTACTTC. This translates into CASSSTLVASQETQYF.

This clonotype has just a few counts. The chain is built from TRBV12-3 or TRBV12-4 and TRBJ1-1; TRBD1 matches at 7 bases. J lost 2 bases, V lost 4 bases, and 19 bases had no gene match. The CDR3 has 19 amino acids. CDR3 region: CASSSPGLSAGGTNTEAFF. The DNA of the CDR3 is TGTGCCAGCAGTTCTCCTGGGTTAAGCGCAGGGGGGACCAACACTGAAGCTTTCTTT.

This clonotype was seen at least ten times. The gene calls are TRBV12-3 or TRBV12-4 and TRBJ2-7; D may be TRBD2 (6 bases). Trimming left V 7 bases short and J 6 bases short, with 19 bases between. CDR3 length: 14 residues. The DNA for the CDR3 is TGTGCCAGCACCCCCGGGGGACCCTCGGGCGAGCAGTACTTC. It encodes CASTPGGPSGEQYF.

This clonotype was picked up many times. CDR3 coding DNA: TGTGCCACGACTAGCGGGGGGGCCAAACACCAAGAGACCCAGTACTTC. Protein product: CATTSGGAKHQETQYF. The chain is built from TRBV10-3 and TRBJ2-5, with 14 bases aligning to TRBD2. The CDR3 is 16 residues long. From germline, CDR1 is ENHRY and CDR2 SYGVKD. The junction had 7 bases not matched to a gene; V was cut back by 10 bases and J by 0 bases.

This clonotype was counted a few times. V is TRBV29-1 and J is TRBJ2-7; D possibly corresponds to TRBD1 (5 bases). Trimming took off 2 bases at V and 2 bases at J, with 10 bases between the two ends. CDR1 and CDR2 from the germline V gene are SQVTM and ANQGSEA. CDR3 length: 13 residues. The DNA of the CDR3 is TGCAGCGTTGAATCACAGGTGACCTACGAGCAGTACTTC. It is translated as CSVESQVTYEQYF.

This clonotype occurred many times. The gene calls are TRBV29-1 and TRBJ1-2; possible D gene TRBD1, 5 bases. The CDR3 has 11 residues. Germline V CDR1 and CDR2: SQVTM, ANQGSEA. V lost 6 bases, J lost 4 bases, and 9 bases lay in between. Here the CDR3 reads CSVGAIYGYTF. CDR3 bases: TGCAGCGTCGGGGCCATCTATGGCTACACCTTC.

In this sample, this clonotype turned up many times. This chain uses TRBV5-6 with TRBJ2-5; possible D gene TRBD2, 7 bases. From germline, CDR1 is SGHDT and CDR2 YYEEEE. The ends were cut back, 0 bases at V and 3 bases at J, with 12 bases in the middle. This CDR3 has 15 amino acids. The CDR3 coding sequence is TGTGCCAGCAGCTTGGCCGCGGGGGCAAAAGAGACCCAGTACTTC. Protein product: CASSLAAGAKETQYF.

This clonotype was recorded many times. V and J are TRBV2 and TRBJ2-7; the match to TRBD1 covers 9 bases. Germline V CDR1 and CDR2: SNHLY, FYNNEI. The CDR3 contains 15 residues. Trimming cost V 5 bases and J 5 bases; bases outside gene matches: 10. CDR3 amino acids: CASSSSGTGSHEQYF. The CDR3, as DNA: TGTGCCAGCAGTAGTTCCGGGACAGGGTCCCACGAGCAGTACTTC.

This clonotype showed up many times. This chain joins TRBV6-1 and TRBJ2-7; D is ambiguous. Germline assignment: CDR1 MNHNS and CDR2 SASEGT. The CDR3 is 15 amino acids. The germline V and J ends were trimmed by 4 bases and 4 bases, with 17 bases remaining between them. DNA of the CDR3: TGTGCCAGCAGTGGGGGAAACAAGGTCTGGTACGAGCAGTACTTC. Its translation is CASSGGNKVWYEQYF.

This clonotype was counted ten times or more. CDR3 in amino acids: CASSQEIGEDTIYF. CDR3 nucleotide sequence: TGTGCCAGCAGCCAAGAGATCGGGGAGGACACCATATATTTT. V usage is TRBV14 and J usage is TRBJ1-3; D is ambiguous. V gave up 0 bases and J gave up 8 bases, with 11 bases separating them. Germline-derived CDR1 and CDR2 are SGHDN and FVKESK. The CDR3 is 14 residues long.

This clonotype occurred a few times. The chain carries TRBV4-3 and TRBJ2-3; TRBD2 might be the D (7 bases). There are 17 residues in the CDR3. Germline CDR1 reads LGHNA; CDR2 reads YSLEER. Between the trimmed V and J ends, which lost 0 bases and 0 bases, there was a span of 13 bases. CDR3 sequence reads: CASSQENREGSTDTQYF. In DNA, the CDR3 is TGCGCCAGCAGCCAAGAGAACAGGGAGGGAAGCACAGATACGCAGTATTTT.

This clonotype was counted many times. The chain carries TRBV9 and TRBJ2-2, with D possibly called TRBD1 or TRBD2 (5 bases each). CDR1 is SGDLS and CDR2 is YYNGEE in the germline V gene. V lost 0 bases to trimming and J lost 7 bases, with 7 bases between them. This CDR3 contains 13 residues. CDR3 in amino acids: CASSVEGSGELFF. CDR3 DNA sequence: TGTGCCAGCAGCGTAGAGGGGAGCGGGGAGCTGTTTTTT.

Worth noting for this clonotype: A single base separates this from a much larger clone, so it may be a read error. This sequence joins TRBV5-1 and TRBJ2-3, with unresolved D. CDR3 length: 13 amino acids. Deletions cut 3 bases from V and 4 bases from J, with 9 bases between. Germline CDR1 reads SGHRS; CDR2 reads YFSETQ. This CDR3 is CASSYHEADTQYF. Here the CDR3 DNA reads TGCGCCAGCAGCTACCATGAGGCAGATACGCAGTATTTT.

This clonotype has a count of ten or more. This chain joins TRBV5-6 and TRBJ2-7; a weak D match, TRBD1 (6 bases). Germline V gene sequence: CDR1 SGHDT, CDR2 YYEEEE. CDR3 length equals 14 residues. Trimming took 0 bases from V and 2 from J, leaving 9 bases between them. The DNA of the CDR3 is TGTGCCAGCAGCTTGGGTCCAGGGGCCTACGAGCAGTACTTC. It codes for CASSLGPGAYEQYF.

Only a few counts were recorded for this clonotype. The chain couples TRBV6-2 or TRBV6-3 to TRBJ2-5; 10 nucleotides line up with TRBD2. The trim removed 0 bases at V and 4 bases at J, leaving 2 bases unmatched. Germline lookup yields CDR1 MNHEY and CDR2 SVGEGT. CDR3 size: 15 residues. Written as DNA, the CDR3 is TGTGCCAGCAGTTACTCCGTAGCGGGGGGAGAGACCCAGTACTTC. It specifies CASSYSVAGGETQYF.